The clone carrying this T cell receptor beta chain showed up just a few times. Per the authors' pipeline: Amplified reference gene primers provided the basis for estimating nucleated cell counts. Method: immunoSEQ multiplex PCR; TCRdb's copy keeps in-frame clones and lacks some. The V and J calls and clone size are taken from that table; D and trimming were inferred from the DNA. The table includes about 300,000 clones, roughly 90% detected once. The source of the sample is a study of blood T cell repertoires in COVID-19. About the study: The samples span acute and convalescent COVID-19 from the United States, Italy and Spain. Sample material is recorded as cDNA or gDNA derived from T cells, B-cell-depleted T cells, or PBMCs.

Germline V gene lookup returns CDR1 LNHDA and CDR2 SQIVND (reference sequence). The CDR3 contains 14 residues. The ends were cut back, 3 bases at V and 2 bases at J, with 10 bases in the middle. Sequenced sample: PBMCs or T cells enriched from blood (not recorded which). J is TRBJ1-1 and V is TRBV19; no clear D gene. The origin of this receptor is a woman in her 40s who had recovered from COVID-19. The CDR3 nucleotides are TGTGCCAGTAGTATCCGTTGGAGCAACACTGAAGCTTTCTTT. It specifies CASSIRWSNTEAFF.